This paragraph reports one TCR beta chain. This clone was seen only a few times. Its binding antigen is unknown. There are no base qualities to consult, and no much larger clone falls within one base. Library creation used the immunoSEQ multiplex PCR assay. To provide template for TCR sequencing, every sample had RNA extracted and reverse transcribed into cDNA. SuperScript III was used for first-strand cDNA synthesis, primed with a 2:1 mix of oligo-dT and random hexamers. A synthetic immune receptor repertoire was used to gauge amplification bias, and whatever bias remained was removed computationally. The authors' pipeline ran thus. Raw reads were preprocessed to remove errors, and CDR3 was defined by IMGT conventions from the conserved cysteine to phenylalanine. Clonality was computed as 1 minus the Shannon entropy, with the entropy normalized by log2 of the number of productive unique TCRs. Whether each scalp clone was CD4 or CD8 was inferred by checking scalp TCRbeta sequences against the CD4 and CD8 repertoires from sorted blood. Entries here come from immuneACCESS through TCRdb and include only in-frame sequences with V and J called. Some clones fail to appear in such tables; in the studies checked, an unresolved V gene covers under half of the shortfall, and the cause of the remainder is unknown. That table gives V, J and clone size, and the DNA gave D and trimming. Present in this sample are about 130,000 clones, about 50% of which were seen just once. Over 15% of the sample is held by the ten biggest clonotypes.

The data derive from a study of CD8+ T cells in alopecia areata (dated by TCRdb to between 2018 and 2020). About the full investigation: Treated patients were enrolled in an open-label pilot trial of oral tofacitinib at 5 to 10 mg twice daily for moderate-to-severe alopecia areata. Clonality in the scalp was compared among normal scalp (n=4), patchy alopecia areata scalp (n=8), and alopecia totalis/universalis scalp (n=8). Scalp tissue and sorted CD4+ and CD8+ peripheral blood T cells from patchy and totalis/universalis alopecia areata patients and from healthy controls were covered by human TCRbeta sequencing. The study used high-throughput TCRbeta sequencing to examine T cell clonal expansion in alopecia areata, in both the C3H/HeJ mouse model and human patients. Biopsies were taken from tofacitinib-treated patients at baseline and at 4 and 24 weeks of treatment, and a later scalp biopsy was taken in several of the tofacitinib-treated patients. Patients stayed on tofacitinib for 6 to 18 months and then had 6 months of follow-up off drug so that delayed response and recurrence could be assessed. The RNA source kit depended on sample type: the PAXgene miRNA kit for fixed scalp, the miRNeasy kit for PBMCs, and the RNeasy kit for mouse skin. TCRbeta CDR3 regions were amplified by immunoSEQ multiplex PCR with 35 Vbeta forward and 13 Jbeta reverse primers. On the study overall, not on this receptor specifically: Shared TCR sequences between patients were less evident than in mice, which may be partly attributable to HLA diversity in the patient population. Compared with normal scalp, lesional scalp, particularly in alopecia totalis/universalis, had higher clonality and more expanded CD8+ clones, which suggests antigenic drive. Unlike mouse skin, where gammadelta T cells dominate, normal human skin contains resident alphabeta T cells that get sequenced too, which complicates analysis of the scalp TCR repertoire.

The cysteine opens and the phenylalanine closes a CDR3 of 12 amino acids. Left in the record is the CDR3 DNA by itself, 36 bases read in frame from the first base. Trimming removed 3 bases from V and 4 bases from J, leaving 7 bases between the germline ends. From a lookup of the germline V gene (reference sequence), CDR1 and CDR2 are SEHNR and FQNEAQ. The intended sense of this specimen's time point label: baseline before oral tofacitinib. Lesional scalp punch biopsies and peripheral blood were obtained from alopecia areata patients. PBMCs were separated by density centrifugation and stained for CD3, CD4 and CD8, after which CD4+ and CD8+ T cells were sorted on a FACSAria.

The V gene is TRBV7-9 and the J gene is TRBJ2-7, with a weak D call of TRBD1 (6 bases match). The material sequenced was CD8+ T cells sorted from blood, taken at week 0. This TCR came from a human donor with alopecia areata. The CDR3 protein is CASSLTGYEQYF. The nucleotide sequence reads as follows: TGTGCCAGCAGCTTGACAGGATACGAGCAGTACTTC.